Presented here are 20 T cell receptor beta chains from one specimen sequenced in a study of blood T cells in healthy people across ages. Next came a second PCR, run for about 7 to 11 cycles, which used a sample-barcoded 5' primer along with a J-beta primer mix. TCRdb independently ran MiXCR on the 5' RACE reads; one entry per CDR3 protein. The profile shows 700,000 to 850,000 distinct CDR3 sequences, around 34% of them singletons. The sequencing sample was made of blood. Receptors were obtained from a man younger than 35 in good health.

This clonotype was found many times. The CDR3 nucleotides are TGTGCCAGCAGCCAAACACTAGTCCTGGAGACCCAGTACTTC. Translated: CASSQTLVLETQYF. V gene TRBV4-2 combines with J gene TRBJ2-5; the D gene is possibly TRBD2 (5 bases). V lost 2 bases and J lost 5, with 12 bases in between. The CDR3 has 14 residues. Germline lookup yields CDR1 LGHNA and CDR2 YNFKEQ.

The J gene is TRBJ2-3, the V gene TRBV11-2, with TRBD2 matching over 7 bases. Germline-derived CDR1 and CDR2 are SGHAT and FQNNGV. The CDR3 extends over 17 amino acids. Trimming removed 1 base from V and 2 bases from J; junction bases left unmatched: 9. CDR3 coding DNA: TGTGCCAGCAGCTTAGGAGGCAGCGGGACCCACACAGATACGCAGTATTTT. It translates to CASSLGGSGTHTDTQYF.

The V call is TRBV11-2, the J call TRBJ1-6, with TRBD1 matching over 9 bases. V was pared by 5 bases and J by 7 bases, with 6 bases of the junction left unmatched. The CDR3 covers 15 residues. CDR1 is SGHAT and CDR2 is FQNNGV in the germline V gene. CDR3 amino acids: CASSPDTGGNSPLHF. DNA of the CDR3: TGTGCCAGCAGCCCGGATACAGGGGGCAATTCACCCCTCCACTTT.

At least ten counts were recorded for this clonotype. This chain joins TRBV12-3 or TRBV12-4 and TRBJ1-2; possibly TRBD1 for D (6 bases). Trimming cost V 5 bases and J 5 bases, with 15 bases left between them. This CDR3 has 14 residues. CDR3 loop: CASSARDNRYGYTF. The CDR3 region has the DNA TGTGCCAGCAGTGCCCGGGACAATCGGTATGGCTACACCTTC.

This clonotype was detected only once. The germline gene is not matched at one end of the junction; a read error may be the cause. The rearrangement uses TRBV29-1 and TRBJ1-2, with TRBD1 identical over 7 bases. Germline V gene sequence: CDR1 SQVTM, CDR2 ANQGSEA. CDR3 size: 12 residues. The CDR3 here is CSVSWTGYDYTF. In nucleotides, the CDR3 is TGCAGCGTTTCTTGGACAGGCTATGACTACACCTTC.

This clonotype has ten or more counts. The V and J genes are TRBV20-1 and TRBJ2-3; 8 bases match TRBD2. V gave up 2 bases and J gave up 5 bases; unmatched junction bases: 15. This CDR3 is built from 17 residues. Germline CDR1 is DFQATT and CDR2 is SNEGSKA (reference sequence). CDR3 DNA: TGCAGTGCTAGACCCCCTTCACGAGCGGGGGTACGAGATACGCAGTATTTT. It is translated as CSARPPSRAGVRDTQYF.

V is TRBV5-6 and J is TRBJ1-1; possibly TRBD1 for D (6 bases). The CDR3 is 14 residues long. Trimming pared 3 bases from V and 3 bases from J, leaving 12 bases between. Germline-derived CDR1 and CDR2 are SGHDT and YYEEEE. The CDR3 is CASSYRVGDTEAFF. CDR3 sequence (DNA): TGTGCCAGCAGCTACAGGGTGGGGGACACTGAAGCTTTCTTT.

The V gene is TRBV6-2 or TRBV6-3, the J gene TRBJ2-5; D is unresolved. The CDR3 length is 13 residues. Germline V gene data show CDR1 as MNHEY and CDR2 as SVGEGT. Trimming removed 0 bases from V and 13 bases from J, with 15 bases in between. The CDR3 here is CASSYSGVNERYF. The CDR3 bases are TGTGCCAGCAGTTACTCGGGTGTCAATGAGCGGTACTTC.

This clonotype was detected many times. The rearrangement links TRBV4-3 to TRBJ2-1; D unclear. Germline V gene sequence: CDR1 LGHNA, CDR2 YSLEER. The CDR3 is made up of 13 amino acids. V gave up 1 base and J gave up 10 bases, with 11 bases separating them. The CDR3 region has the DNA TGCGCCAGCAGCCAAGTAGAGCATGGCGAGCAGTTCTTC. It codes for CASSQVEHGEQFF.

Only a few counts were recorded for this clonotype. The chain links TRBV12-3 or TRBV12-4 to TRBJ2-7; possibly TRBD2 for D (5 bases). Trimming stripped 3 bases from V and 6 bases from J, with 12 bases between. The CDR3 is 13 amino acids. The CDR3 sequence is CASSFQAGGEQYF. CDR3 DNA sequence: TGTGCCAGCAGTTTCCAAGCAGGAGGCGAGCAGTACTTC.

Only a few counts were recorded for this clonotype. V gene TRBV5-1 combines with J gene TRBJ1-5; 8 bases are a match to TRBD1. In germline, CDR1 is SGHRS, CDR2 YFSETQ. This CDR3 contains 17 residues. Trimming cost V 0 bases and J 3 bases; bases outside gene matches: 8. The CDR3 DNA reads TGCGCCAGCAGCTTGGGTCCCATGACAGGGGTCAATCAGCCCCAGCATTTT. Translation: CASSLGPMTGVNQPQHF.

Many counts were recorded for this clonotype. The J gene is TRBJ2-4, the V gene TRBV7-9; TRBD1 matches 7 bases. Per the germline V gene, CDR1 is SEHNR and CDR2 is FQNEAQ (reference sequence). The CDR3 runs 16 residues. After removal of 5 bases from V and 6 bases from J, the junction contained 13 bases not matched to a gene. The CDR3 nucleotides are TGTGCCAGCAGCCCACGATCTACAGGGGACCCAAACATTCAGTACTTC. It codes for CASSPRSTGDPNIQYF.

The chain uses TRBV7-2 and TRBJ1-2; D gene uncertain. The CDR3 has 14 residues. V was clipped by 3 bases and J by 1 base, with 9 bases between them. Germline loops: CDR1 SGHTA, CDR2 FQGNSA. The CDR3 DNA follows: TGTGCCAGCAGCTTCGAGTTCCGTAACTATGGCTACACCTTC. As protein: CASSFEFRNYGYTF.

The CDR3 region is CSARGVSGGGLSETQYF. The CDR3 coding sequence is TGCAGTGCTAGAGGGGTCTCCGGCGGGGGGCTTTCGGAGACCCAGTACTTC. V and J are TRBV20-1 and TRBJ2-5, with 8 bases identical to TRBD2. CDR3 length equals 17 residues. Germline values: CDR1 DFQATT, CDR2 SNEGSKA (reference sequence). V dropped 1 base and J dropped 5; count of bases not matched to a gene: 15.

This clonotype was found many times. The V call is TRBV6-6, the J call TRBJ2-7; 10 nucleotides line up with TRBD2. CDR1 is MNHNY, CDR2 SVGAGI, per germline (reference sequence). The junction had 14 bases not matched to a gene; V was cut back by 8 bases and J by 1 base. The CDR3 extends over 17 amino acids. CDR3 loop: CASSEGVLAGPSYEQYF. DNA of the CDR3: TGTGCCAGCTCCGAAGGAGTACTAGCGGGGCCTTCCTACGAGCAGTACTTC.

This clonotype was observed a few times. The chain couples TRBV2 to TRBJ2-7; no clear D. CDR1 and CDR2 (germline): SNHLY, FYNNEI. V shed 10 bases and J shed 5 bases, with 15 bases lying between them. This CDR3 is 12 amino acids long. This CDR3 reads CATWVQYHEQYF. CDR3 bases: TGTGCCACATGGGTACAGTATCACGAGCAGTACTTC.

The gene calls are TRBV12-3 or TRBV12-4 and TRBJ1-2; D is ambiguous. V was pared by 5 bases and J by 4 bases, with 14 bases between. The length of the CDR3 is 14 residues. The CDR3 loop reads CASSVPDAFYGYTF. The CDR3 DNA is TGTGCCAGCAGTGTGCCTGACGCTTTCTATGGCTACACCTTC.

This clonotype was picked up many times. The V and J genes are TRBV4-3 and TRBJ2-1; either TRBD1 or TRBD2 may supply D (5 bases each). V was pared by 4 bases and J by 8 bases, with 18 bases between. The CDR3 is 15 residues long. Germline CDR1 reads LGHNA; CDR2 reads YSLEER. CDR3 residues: CASSLQADTNDEQFF. The CDR3 region has the DNA TGCGCCAGCAGCCTACAAGCGGACACCAACGATGAGCAGTTCTTC.

This sequence joins TRBV7-9 and TRBJ1-4; the match to TRBD1 covers 10 bases. CDR1 and CDR2 (germline): SEHNR, FQNEAQ (reference sequence). The CDR3 is 15 residues long. J was trimmed by 5 bases and V by 5 bases; bases with no gene match: 5. The CDR3 coding sequence is TGTGCCAGCAGCGAAAAGGGACAGGGGAATGAAAAACTGTTTTTT. Its protein is CASSEKGQGNEKLFF.

The chain is built from TRBV16 and TRBJ1-5; a possible D gene is TRBD1 (6 bases). In germline, CDR1 is KGHSY, CDR2 FQNENV. With 0 bases removed from V and 3 bases from J, the gap between germline ends came to 9 bases. The CDR3 consists of 15 residues. CDR3 bases: TGTGCCAGCAGCCAATCATGGGGGCCCAATCAGCCCCAGCATTTT. It specifies CASSQSWGPNQPQHF.